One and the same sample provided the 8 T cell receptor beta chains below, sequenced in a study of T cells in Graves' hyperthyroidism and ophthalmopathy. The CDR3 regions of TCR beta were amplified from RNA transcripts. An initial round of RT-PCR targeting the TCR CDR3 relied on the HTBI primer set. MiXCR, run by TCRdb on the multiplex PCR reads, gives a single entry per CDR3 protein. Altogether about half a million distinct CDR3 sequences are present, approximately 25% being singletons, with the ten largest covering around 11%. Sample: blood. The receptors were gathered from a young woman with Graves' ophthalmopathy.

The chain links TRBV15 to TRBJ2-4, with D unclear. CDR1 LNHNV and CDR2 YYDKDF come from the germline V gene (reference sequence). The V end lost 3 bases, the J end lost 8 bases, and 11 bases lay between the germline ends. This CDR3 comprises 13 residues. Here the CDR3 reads CATSSRSLDIQYF. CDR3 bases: TGTGCCACCAGCAGTCGTTCCCTGGACATTCAGTACTTC.

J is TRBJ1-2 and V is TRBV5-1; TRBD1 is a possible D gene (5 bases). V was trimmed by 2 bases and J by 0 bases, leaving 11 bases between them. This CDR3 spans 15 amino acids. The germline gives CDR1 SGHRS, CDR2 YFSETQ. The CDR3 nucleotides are TGCGCCAGCAGCTTAGCGGACAATTCTAACTATGGCTACACCTTC. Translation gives CASSLADNSNYGYTF. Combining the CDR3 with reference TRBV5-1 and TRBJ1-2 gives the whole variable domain KAGVTQTPRYLIKTRGQQVTLSCSPISGHRSVSWYQQTPGQGLQFLFEYFSETQRNKGNFPGRFSGRQFSNSRSEMNVSTLELGDSALYLCASSLADNSNYGYTFGSGTRLTVV.

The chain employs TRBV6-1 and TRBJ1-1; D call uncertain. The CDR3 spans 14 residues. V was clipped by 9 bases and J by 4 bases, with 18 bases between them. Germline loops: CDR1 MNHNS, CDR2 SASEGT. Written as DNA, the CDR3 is TGTGCCAGTGCTCAATGGGGTGGAGGCACTGAAGCTTTCTTT. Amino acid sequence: CASAQWGGGTEAFF.

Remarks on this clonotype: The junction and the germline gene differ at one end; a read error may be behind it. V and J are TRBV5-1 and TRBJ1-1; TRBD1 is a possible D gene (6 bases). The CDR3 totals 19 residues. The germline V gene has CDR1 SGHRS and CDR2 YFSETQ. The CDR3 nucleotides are TGCGCCAGCAGCTTGGGACGAGGGGCCCAACAGGGCTGGAACACTGAAGCTTGCTTT. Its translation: CASSLGRGAQQGWNTEACF.

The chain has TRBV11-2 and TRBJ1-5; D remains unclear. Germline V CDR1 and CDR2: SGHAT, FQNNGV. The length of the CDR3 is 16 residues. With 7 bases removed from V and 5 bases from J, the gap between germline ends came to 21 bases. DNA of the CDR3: TGTGCCAGCACCGCACGCGTCCTACCTGGAGATCAGCCCCAGCATTTT. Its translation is CASTARVLPGDQPQHF.

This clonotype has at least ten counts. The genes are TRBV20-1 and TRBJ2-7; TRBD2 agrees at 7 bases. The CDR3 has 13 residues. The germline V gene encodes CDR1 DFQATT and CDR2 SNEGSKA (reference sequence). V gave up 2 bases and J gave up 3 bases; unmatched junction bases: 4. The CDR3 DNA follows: TGCAGTGCTAGACGGCGGGGGTACTACGAGCAGTACTTC. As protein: CSARRRGYYEQYF.

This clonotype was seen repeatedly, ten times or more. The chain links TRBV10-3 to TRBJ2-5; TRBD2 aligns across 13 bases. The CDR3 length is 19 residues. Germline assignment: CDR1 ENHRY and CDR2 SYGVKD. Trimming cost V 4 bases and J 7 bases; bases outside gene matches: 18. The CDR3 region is CAISASWTSGGPFSRTQYF. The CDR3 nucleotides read TGTGCCATCAGTGCCTCCTGGACTAGCGGGGGCCCCTTCTCTCGGACCCAGTACTTC.

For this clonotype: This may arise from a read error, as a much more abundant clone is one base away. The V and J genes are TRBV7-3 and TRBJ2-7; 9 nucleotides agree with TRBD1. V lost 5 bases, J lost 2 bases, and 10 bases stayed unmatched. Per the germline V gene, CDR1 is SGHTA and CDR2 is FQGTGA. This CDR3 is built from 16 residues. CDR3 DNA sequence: TGTGCCAGCAGCCCCACTGGACAGGGGCGACCCTACGAGCAGTACTTC. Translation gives CASSPTGQGRPYEQYF.